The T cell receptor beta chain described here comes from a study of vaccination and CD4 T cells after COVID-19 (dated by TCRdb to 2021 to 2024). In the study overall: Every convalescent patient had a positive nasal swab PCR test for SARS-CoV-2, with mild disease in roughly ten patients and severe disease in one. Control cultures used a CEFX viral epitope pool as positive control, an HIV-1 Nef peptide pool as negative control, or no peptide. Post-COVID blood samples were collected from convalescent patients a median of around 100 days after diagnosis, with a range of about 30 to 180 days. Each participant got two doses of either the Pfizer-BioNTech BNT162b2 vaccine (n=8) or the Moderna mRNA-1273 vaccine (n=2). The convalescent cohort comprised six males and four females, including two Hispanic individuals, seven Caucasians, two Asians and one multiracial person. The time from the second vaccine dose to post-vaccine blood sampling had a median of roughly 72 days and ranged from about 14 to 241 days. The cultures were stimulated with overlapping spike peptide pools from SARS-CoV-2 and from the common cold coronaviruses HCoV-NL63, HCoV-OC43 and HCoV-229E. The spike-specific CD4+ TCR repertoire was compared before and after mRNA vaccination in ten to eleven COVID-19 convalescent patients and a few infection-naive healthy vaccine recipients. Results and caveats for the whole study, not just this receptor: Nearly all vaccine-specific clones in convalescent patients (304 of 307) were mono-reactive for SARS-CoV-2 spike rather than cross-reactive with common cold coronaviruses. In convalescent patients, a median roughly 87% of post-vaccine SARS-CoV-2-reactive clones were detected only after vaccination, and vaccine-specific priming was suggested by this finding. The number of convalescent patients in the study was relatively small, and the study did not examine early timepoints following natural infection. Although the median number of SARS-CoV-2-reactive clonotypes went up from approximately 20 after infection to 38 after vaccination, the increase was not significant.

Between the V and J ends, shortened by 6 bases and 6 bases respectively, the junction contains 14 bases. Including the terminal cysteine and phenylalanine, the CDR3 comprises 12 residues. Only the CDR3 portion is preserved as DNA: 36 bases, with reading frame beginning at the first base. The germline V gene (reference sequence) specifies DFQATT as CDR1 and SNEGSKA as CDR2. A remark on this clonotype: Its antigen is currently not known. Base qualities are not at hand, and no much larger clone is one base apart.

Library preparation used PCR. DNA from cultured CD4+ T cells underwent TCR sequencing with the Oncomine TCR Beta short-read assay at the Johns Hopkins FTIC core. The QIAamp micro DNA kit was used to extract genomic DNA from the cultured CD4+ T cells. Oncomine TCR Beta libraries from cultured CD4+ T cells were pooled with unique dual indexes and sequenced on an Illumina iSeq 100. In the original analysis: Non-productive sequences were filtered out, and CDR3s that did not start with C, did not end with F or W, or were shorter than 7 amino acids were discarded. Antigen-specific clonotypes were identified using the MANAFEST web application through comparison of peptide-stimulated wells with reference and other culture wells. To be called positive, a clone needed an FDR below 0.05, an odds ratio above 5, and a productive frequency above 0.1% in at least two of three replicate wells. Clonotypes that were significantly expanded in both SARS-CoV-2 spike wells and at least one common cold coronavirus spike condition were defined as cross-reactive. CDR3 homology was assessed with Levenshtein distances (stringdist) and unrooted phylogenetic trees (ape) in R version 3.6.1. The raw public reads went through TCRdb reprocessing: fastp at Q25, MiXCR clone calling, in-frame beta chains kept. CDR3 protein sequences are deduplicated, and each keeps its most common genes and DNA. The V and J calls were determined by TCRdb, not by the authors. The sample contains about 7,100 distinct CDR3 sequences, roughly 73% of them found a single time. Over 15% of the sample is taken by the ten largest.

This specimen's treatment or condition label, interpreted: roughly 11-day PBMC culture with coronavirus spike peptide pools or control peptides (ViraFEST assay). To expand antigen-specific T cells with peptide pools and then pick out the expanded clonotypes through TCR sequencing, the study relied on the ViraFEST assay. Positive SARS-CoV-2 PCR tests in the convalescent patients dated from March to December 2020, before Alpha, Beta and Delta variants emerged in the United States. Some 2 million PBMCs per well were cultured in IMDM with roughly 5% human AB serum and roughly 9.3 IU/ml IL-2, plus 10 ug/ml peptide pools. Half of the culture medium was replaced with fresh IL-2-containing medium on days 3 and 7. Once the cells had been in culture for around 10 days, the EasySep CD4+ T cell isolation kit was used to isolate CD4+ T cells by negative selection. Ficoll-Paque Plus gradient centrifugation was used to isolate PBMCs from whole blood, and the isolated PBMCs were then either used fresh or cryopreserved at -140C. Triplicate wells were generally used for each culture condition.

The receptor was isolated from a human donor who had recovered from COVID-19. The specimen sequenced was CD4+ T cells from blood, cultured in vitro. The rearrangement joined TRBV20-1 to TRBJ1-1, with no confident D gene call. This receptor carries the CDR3 CSAVWVGSEAFF. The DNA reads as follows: TGCAGTGCGGTCTGGGTTGGATCTGAAGCTTTCTTT.